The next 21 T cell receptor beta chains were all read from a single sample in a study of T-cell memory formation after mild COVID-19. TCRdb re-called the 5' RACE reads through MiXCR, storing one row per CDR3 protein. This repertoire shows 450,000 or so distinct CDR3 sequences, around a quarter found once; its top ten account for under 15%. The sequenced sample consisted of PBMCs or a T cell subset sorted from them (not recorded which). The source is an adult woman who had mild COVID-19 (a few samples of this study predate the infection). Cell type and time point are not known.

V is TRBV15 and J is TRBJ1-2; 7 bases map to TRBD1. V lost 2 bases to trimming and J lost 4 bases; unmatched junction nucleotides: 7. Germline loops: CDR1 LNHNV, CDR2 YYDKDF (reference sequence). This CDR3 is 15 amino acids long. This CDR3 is CATSRPRQGSYGYTF. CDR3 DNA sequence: TGTGCCACCAGCAGACCGCGACAGGGTAGCTATGGCTACACCTTC.

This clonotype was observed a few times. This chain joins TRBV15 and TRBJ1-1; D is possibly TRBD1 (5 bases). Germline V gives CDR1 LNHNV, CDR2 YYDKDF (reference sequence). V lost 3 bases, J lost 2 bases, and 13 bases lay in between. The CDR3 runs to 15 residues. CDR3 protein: CATSSPGEVNTEAFF. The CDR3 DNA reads TGTGCCACCAGCAGTCCGGGGGAAGTAAACACTGAAGCTTTCTTT.

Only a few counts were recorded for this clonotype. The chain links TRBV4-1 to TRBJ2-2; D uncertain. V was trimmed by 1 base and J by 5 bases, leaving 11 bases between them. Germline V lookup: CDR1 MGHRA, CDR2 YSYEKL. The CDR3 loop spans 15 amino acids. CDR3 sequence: CASSQGSGTTGELFF. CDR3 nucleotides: TGCGCCAGCAGCCAAGGTTCAGGAACAACCGGGGAGCTGTTTTTT.

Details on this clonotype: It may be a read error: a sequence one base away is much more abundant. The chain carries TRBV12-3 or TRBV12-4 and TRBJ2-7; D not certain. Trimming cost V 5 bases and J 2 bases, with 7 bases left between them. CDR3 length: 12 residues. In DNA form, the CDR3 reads TGTGCCAGCAGTCGTGACACCTACGAGCAGTACTTC. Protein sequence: CASSRDTYEQYF.

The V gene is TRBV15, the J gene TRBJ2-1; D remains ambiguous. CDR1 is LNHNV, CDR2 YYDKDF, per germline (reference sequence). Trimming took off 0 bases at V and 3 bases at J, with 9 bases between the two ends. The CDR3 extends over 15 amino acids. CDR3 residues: CATSRDGWLYNEQFF. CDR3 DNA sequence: TGTGCCACCAGCAGAGATGGCTGGCTCTACAATGAGCAGTTCTTC.

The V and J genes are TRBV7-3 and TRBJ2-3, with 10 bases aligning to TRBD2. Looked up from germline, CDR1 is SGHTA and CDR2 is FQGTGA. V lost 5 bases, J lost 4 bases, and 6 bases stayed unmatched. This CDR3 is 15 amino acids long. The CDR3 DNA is TGTGCCAGCAGCCCATGGAGCGGGGGGGCAGATACGCAGTATTTT. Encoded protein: CASSPWSGGADTQYF.

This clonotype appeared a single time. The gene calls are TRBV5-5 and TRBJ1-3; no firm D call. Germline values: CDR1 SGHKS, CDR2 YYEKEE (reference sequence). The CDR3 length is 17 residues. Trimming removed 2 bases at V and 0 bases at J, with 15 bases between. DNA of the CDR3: TGTGCCAGCAGCTTATCCGGGCTCCCGAGCTCTGGAAACACCATATATTTT. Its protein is CASSLSGLPSSGNTIYF.

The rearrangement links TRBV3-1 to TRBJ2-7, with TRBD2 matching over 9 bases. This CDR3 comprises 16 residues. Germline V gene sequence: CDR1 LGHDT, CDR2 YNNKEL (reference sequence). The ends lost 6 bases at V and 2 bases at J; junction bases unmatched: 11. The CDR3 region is CASSPSASGAAYEQYF. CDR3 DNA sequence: TGTGCCAGCAGTCCCTCGGCTAGCGGGGCCGCCTACGAGCAGTACTTC.

The CDR3 coding sequence is TGTGCCAGCAAGTCTTCTGCGGGCATGGGGGAGCAGTACTTC. Its translation: CASKSSAGMGEQYF. The chain employs TRBV9 and TRBJ2-7; a possible D gene is TRBD2 (5 bases). Trimming removed 6 bases from V and 7 bases from J, with 20 bases in between. Germline loops: CDR1 SGDLS, CDR2 YYNGEE. The CDR3 loop spans 14 amino acids.

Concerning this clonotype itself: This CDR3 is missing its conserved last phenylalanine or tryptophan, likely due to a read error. CDR3 amino acids: CASSVDGSGQETQYL. The CDR3 DNA sequence: TGTGCCAGCAGCGTAGACGGGAGCGGACAAGAGACCCAGTACTTA. The genes are TRBV9 and TRBJ2-5, with D maybe TRBD2 (6 bases). The V and J ends lost 0 bases and 2 bases respectively, with 11 bases between them. The germline gives CDR1 SGDLS, CDR2 YYNGEE. The CDR3 extends over 15 amino acids.

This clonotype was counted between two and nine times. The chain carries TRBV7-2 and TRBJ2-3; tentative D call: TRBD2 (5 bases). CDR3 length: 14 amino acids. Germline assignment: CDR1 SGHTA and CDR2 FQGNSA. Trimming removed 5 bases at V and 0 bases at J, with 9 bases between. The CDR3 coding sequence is TGTGCCAGCAGCGAGGGATCTAGCACAGATACGCAGTATTTT. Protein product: CASSEGSSTDTQYF.

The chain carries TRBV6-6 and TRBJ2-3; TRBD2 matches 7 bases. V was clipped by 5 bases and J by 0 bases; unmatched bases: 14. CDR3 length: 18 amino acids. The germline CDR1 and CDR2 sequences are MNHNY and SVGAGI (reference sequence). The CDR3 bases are TGTGCCAGCAGTACCCGCACGGGAGGACATACTAGCACAGATACGCAGTATTTT. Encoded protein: CASSTRTGGHTSTDTQYF.

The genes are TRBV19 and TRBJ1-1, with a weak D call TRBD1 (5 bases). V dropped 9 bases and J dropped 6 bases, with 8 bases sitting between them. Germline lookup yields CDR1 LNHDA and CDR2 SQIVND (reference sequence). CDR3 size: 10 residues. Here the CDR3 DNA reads TGTGCCAGCGGGGCACCTGAAGCTTTCTTT. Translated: CASGAPEAFF.

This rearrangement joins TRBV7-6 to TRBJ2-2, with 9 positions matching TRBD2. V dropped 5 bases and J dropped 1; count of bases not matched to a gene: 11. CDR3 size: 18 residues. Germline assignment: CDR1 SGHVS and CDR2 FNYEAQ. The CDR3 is CASSHPAGTSRNTGELFF. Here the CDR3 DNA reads TGTGCCAGCAGCCATCCCGCCGGGACTAGCAGGAACACCGGGGAGCTGTTTTTT.

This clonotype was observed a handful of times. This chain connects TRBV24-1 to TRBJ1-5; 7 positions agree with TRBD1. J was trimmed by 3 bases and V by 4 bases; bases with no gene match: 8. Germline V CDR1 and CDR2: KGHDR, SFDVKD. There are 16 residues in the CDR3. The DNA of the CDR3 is TGTGCCACCAGTGACCGACAGGGAGGGGACAATCAGCCCCAGCATTTT. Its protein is CATSDRQGGDNQPQHF.

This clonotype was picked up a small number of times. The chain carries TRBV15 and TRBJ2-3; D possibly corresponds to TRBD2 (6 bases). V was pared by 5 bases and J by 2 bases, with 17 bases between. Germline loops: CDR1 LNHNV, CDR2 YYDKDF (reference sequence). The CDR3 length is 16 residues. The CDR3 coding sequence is TGTGCCACCAGCGGACTAAGCGGACCCATCACAGATACGCAGTATTTT. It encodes CATSGLSGPITDTQYF.

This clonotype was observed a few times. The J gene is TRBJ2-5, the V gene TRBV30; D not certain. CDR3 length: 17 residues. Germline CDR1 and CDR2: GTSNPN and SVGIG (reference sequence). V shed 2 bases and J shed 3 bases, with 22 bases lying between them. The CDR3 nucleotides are TGTGCCTGGAGTCGTGGACGGTACGGTGACGGAAAAGAGACCCAGTACTTC. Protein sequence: CAWSRGRYGDGKETQYF.

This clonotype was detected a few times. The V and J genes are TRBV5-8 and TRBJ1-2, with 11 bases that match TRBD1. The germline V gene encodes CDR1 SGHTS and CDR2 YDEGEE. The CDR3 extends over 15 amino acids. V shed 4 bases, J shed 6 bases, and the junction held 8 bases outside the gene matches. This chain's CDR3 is CASSATGTGGDGYTF. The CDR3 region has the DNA TGTGCCAGCAGCGCGACCGGGACAGGGGGTGATGGCTACACCTTC.

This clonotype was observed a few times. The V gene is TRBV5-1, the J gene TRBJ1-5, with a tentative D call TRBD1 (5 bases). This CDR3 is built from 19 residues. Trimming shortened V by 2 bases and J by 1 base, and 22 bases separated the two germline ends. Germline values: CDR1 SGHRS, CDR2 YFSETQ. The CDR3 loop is CASSLLPGRRGISNQPQHF. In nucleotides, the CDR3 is TGCGCCAGCAGCTTACTACCGGGACGGAGAGGGATAAGCAATCAGCCCCAGCATTTT.

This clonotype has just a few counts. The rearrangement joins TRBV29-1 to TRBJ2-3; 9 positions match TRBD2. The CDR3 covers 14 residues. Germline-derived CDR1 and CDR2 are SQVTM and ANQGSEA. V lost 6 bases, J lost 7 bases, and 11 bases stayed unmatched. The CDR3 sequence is CSVSHSGSFYTQYF. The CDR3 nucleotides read TGCAGCGTCTCTCATAGCGGGAGCTTCTATACGCAGTATTTT.

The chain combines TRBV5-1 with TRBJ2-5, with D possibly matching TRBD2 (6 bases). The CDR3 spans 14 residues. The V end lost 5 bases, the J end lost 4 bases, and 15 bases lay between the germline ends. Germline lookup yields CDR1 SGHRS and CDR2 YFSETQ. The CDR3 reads CASSRRAGGETQYF. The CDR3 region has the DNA TGCGCCAGCAGTAGGAGGGCCGGGGGAGAGACCCAGTACTTC.